This T cell receptor beta chain was captured by sequencing in a study of blood T cell repertoires in COVID-19. At the level of the study: Sample material is recorded as cDNA or gDNA derived from T cells, B-cell-depleted T cells, or PBMCs.

Profiled with immunoSEQ multiplex PCR; TCRdb holds only in-frame clones, not every one. This sample has under 250,000 clones, with around 83% found just once. CDR1 is LGHDT and CDR2 is YNNKEL in the germline V gene (reference sequence). J was trimmed by 7 bases and V by 0 bases; bases with no gene match: 7. The CDR3 length is 17 residues. Material for sequencing was peripheral blood. The source of this sequence is an elderly man with acute or convalescent COVID-19. This chain joins TRBV3-1 (or the pseudogene TRBV3-2) and TRBJ2-2; 11 bases are shared with TRBD1. The CDR3 reads CASSQDLGTGGIGELFF. In DNA form, the CDR3 reads TGTGCCAGCAGCCAAGATCTAGGGACAGGGGGGATCGGGGAGCTGTTTTTT.